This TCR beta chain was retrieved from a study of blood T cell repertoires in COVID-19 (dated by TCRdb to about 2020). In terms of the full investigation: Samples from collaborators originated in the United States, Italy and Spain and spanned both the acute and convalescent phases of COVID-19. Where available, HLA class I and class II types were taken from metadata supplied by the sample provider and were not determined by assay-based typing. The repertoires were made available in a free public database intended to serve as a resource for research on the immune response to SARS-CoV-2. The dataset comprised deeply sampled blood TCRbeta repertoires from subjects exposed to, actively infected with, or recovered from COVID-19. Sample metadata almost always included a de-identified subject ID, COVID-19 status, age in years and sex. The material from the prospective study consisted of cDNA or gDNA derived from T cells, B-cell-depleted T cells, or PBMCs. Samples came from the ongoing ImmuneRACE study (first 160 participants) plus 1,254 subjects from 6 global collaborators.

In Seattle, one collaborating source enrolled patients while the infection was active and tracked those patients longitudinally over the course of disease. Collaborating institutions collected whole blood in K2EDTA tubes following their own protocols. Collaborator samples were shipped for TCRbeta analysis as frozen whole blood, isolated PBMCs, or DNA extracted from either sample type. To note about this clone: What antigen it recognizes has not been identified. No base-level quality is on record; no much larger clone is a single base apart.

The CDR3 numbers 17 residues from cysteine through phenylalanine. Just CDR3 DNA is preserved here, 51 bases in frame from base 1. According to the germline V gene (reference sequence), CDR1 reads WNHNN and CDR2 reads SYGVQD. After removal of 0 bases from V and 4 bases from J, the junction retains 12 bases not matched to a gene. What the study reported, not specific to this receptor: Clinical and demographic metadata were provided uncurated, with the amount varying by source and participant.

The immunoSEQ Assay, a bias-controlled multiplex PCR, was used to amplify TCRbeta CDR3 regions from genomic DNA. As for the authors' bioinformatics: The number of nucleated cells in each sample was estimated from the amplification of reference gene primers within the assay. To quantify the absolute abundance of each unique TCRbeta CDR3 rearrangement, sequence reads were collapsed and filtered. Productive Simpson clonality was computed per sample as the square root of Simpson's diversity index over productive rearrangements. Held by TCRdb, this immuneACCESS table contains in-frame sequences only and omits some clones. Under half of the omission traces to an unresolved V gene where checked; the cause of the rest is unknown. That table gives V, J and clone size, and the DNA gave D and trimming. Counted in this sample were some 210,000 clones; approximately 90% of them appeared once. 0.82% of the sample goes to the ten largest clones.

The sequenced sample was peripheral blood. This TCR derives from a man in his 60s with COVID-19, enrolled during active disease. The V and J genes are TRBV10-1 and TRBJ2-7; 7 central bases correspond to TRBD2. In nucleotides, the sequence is TGCGCCAGCAGTGAGTCGGGAGTAGGGCGGGGAGGGTACGAGCAGTACTTC. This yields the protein CASSESGVGRGGYEQYF.